The 26 T cell receptor beta chains in this list originate from one sample, sequenced in a study of blood T cell repertoires in COVID-19. The method was immunoSEQ multiplex PCR; TCRdb's version includes in-frame clones alone and lacks a portion of them. The sample holds over 250,000 clones, around 89% seen once. The material sequenced was peripheral blood. These receptors were obtained from a woman between 35 and 50 years old who had recovered from COVID-19.

This chain uses TRBV30 with TRBJ1-1; 11 bases align to TRBD1. The CDR3 runs to 12 residues. V shed 3 bases and J 11 bases; nucleotides not matched to a gene: 5. CDR1 and CDR2 from the germline V gene are GTSNPN and SVGIG (reference sequence). The CDR3 protein is CAWSGTGGGAFF. Here the CDR3 DNA reads TGTGCCTGGAGCGGGACAGGGGGTGGGGCTTTCTTT.

The genes are TRBV5-1 and TRBJ1-4, with 7 bases aligning to TRBD1. The CDR3 covers 16 residues. Germline CDR1 SGHRS, CDR2 YFSETQ. V dropped 4 bases and J dropped 7; count of bases not matched to a gene: 13. DNA of the CDR3: TGCGCCAGCAGCCCCGACGGACAGGCCAGGGGTGAAAAACTGTTTTTT. It translates to CASSPDGQARGEKLFF.

This sequence joins TRBV27 and TRBJ2-6; 7 bases fit TRBD1. The CDR3 consists of 19 residues. J was trimmed by 0 bases and V by 0 bases; bases with no gene match: 8. The V gene's germline CDR1 is MNHEY and CDR2 SMNVEV (reference sequence). CDR3 in DNA: TGTGCCAGCAGTTTATCGACCGGGACAGCCTACTCTGGGGCCAACGTCCTGACTTTC. This sequence encodes CASSLSTGTAYSGANVLTF. Filled out from reference TRBV27 and TRBJ2-6, the complete variable domain reads EAQVTQNPRYLITVTGKKLTVTCSQNMNHEYMSWYRQDPGLGLRQIYYSMNVEVTDKGDVPEGYKVSRKEKRNFPLILESPSPNQTSLYFCASSLSTGTAYSGANVLTFGAGSRLTVL.

CDR3 in DNA: TGTGCCAGCAGGCCGGGACAGGGGTCTGGGTATGGCTACACCTTC. This sequence encodes CASRPGQGSGYGYTF. The J gene is TRBJ1-2, the V gene TRBV6-5; 10 nucleotides align to TRBD1. CDR3 size: 15 residues. Looked up from germline, CDR1 is MNHEY and CDR2 is SVGAGI. The J segment lost 5 bases and the V segment lost 6 bases, leaving 9 bases of the junction unmatched.

This chain uses TRBV5-1 with TRBJ2-1; 13 nucleotides line up with TRBD2. Losses at the gene ends were 4 bases for V and 5 bases for J; bases not matched to a gene: 6. In germline, CDR1 is SGHRS, CDR2 YFSETQ. The CDR3 spans 16 residues. CDR3 coding DNA: TGCGCCAGCAGCCAACTAGCGGGAGGGCCCCACAATGAGCAGTTCTTC. It is translated as CASSQLAGGPHNEQFF.

The chain couples TRBV6-2 or TRBV6-3 to TRBJ2-1, with 8 bases aligning to TRBD1. The CDR3 totals 14 residues. Germline CDR1 is MNHEY and CDR2 is SVGEGT. The V segment lost 6 bases and the J segment 4 bases; nucleotides outside the gene matches: 5. The CDR3 DNA follows: TGTGCCAGCAGCCCCGGACAGGGATACAATGAGCAGTTCTTC. Encoded protein: CASSPGQGYNEQFF.

This sequence joins TRBV10-3 and TRBJ2-7, with D tentatively TRBD1 (5 bases). Germline lookup yields CDR1 ENHRY and CDR2 SYGVKD. Trimming removed 6 bases from V and 4 bases from J, with 19 bases in between. The CDR3 is made up of 15 amino acids. CDR3 bases: TGTGCCATCAGGGTCGGGCAGGGTGGGTCGTACGAGCAGTACTTC. It translates to CAIRVGQGGSYEQYF.

The rearrangement joins TRBV7-9 to TRBJ1-6; D possibly corresponds to TRBD1 (5 bases). The CDR3 is 13 residues long. Between the trimmed V and J ends, which lost 5 bases and 7 bases, there was a span of 9 bases. Germline V lookup: CDR1 SEHNR, CDR2 FQNEAQ (reference sequence). CDR3 nucleotide sequence: TGTGCCAGCAGCCAGGGCCGCAATTCACCCCTCCACTTT. This codes for CASSQGRNSPLHF.

This chain uses TRBV18 with TRBJ1-5; the D gene is possibly TRBD1 (5 bases). The CDR3 is 15 residues long. Trimming took off 2 bases at V and 0 bases at J, with 8 bases between the two ends. The germline V gene has CDR1 KGHSH and CDR2 LQKENI. CDR3 region: CASSPGHNSNQPQHF. In DNA form, the CDR3 reads TGTGCCAGCTCACCAGGACATAATAGCAATCAGCCCCAGCATTTT.

This clone was seen only a few times. The CDR3 reads CATSDSTGGHAETQYF. DNA of the CDR3: TGTGCCACCAGTGATTCGACGGGAGGTCACGCCGAGACCCAGTACTTC. The V gene is TRBV24-1, the J gene TRBJ2-5; 7 bases line up with TRBD2. V was pared by 2 bases and J by 5 bases, with 10 bases of the junction left unmatched. This CDR3 spans 16 amino acids. Germline loops: CDR1 KGHDR, CDR2 SFDVKD.

The J gene is TRBJ2-2, the V gene TRBV11-2; no clear D gene. Trimming removed 1 base at V and 0 bases at J, with 12 bases between. The CDR3 length is 17 residues. Per germline, CDR1 SGHAT and CDR2 FQNNGV. The DNA for the CDR3 is TGTGCCAGCAGCTTAGGAGGCCGGTTCGCGAACACCGGGGAGCTGTTTTTT. Protein product: CASSLGGRFANTGELFF.

V is TRBV19 and J is TRBJ2-2, with 7 positions matching TRBD2. From germline, CDR1 is LNHDA and CDR2 SQIVND (reference sequence). This CDR3 is 15 amino acids long. Trimming at V came to 7 bases and at J to 1 base, leaving 6 bases not matched to a gene. CDR3: CASMGLAENTGELFF. CDR3 nucleotide sequence: TGTGCCAGTATGGGGCTAGCGGAGAACACCGGGGAGCTGTTTTTT.

A note on this clone: In the same sample, other DNA sequences code for this CDR3. CDR3 region: CASSIGPNTEAFF. The CDR3 coding sequence is TGTGCCAGTAGTATAGGGCCGAACACTGAAGCTTTCTTT. This rearrangement joins TRBV19 to TRBJ1-1; D gene uncertain. V lost 1 base and J lost 1, with 4 bases in between. The CDR3 is 13 amino acids. Germline values: CDR1 LNHDA, CDR2 SQIVND (reference sequence).

The chain uses TRBV6-2 or TRBV6-3 and TRBJ1-5; 11 nucleotides align to TRBD1. From germline, CDR1 is MNHEY and CDR2 SVGEGT. J lost 4 bases, V lost 6 bases, and 11 bases had no gene match. This CDR3 is 17 amino acids long. The CDR3 spells CASSPPGGQGVNQPQHF. CDR3 nucleotides: TGTGCCAGCAGCCCGCCCGGGGGACAGGGGGTTAATCAGCCCCAGCATTTT.

This chain connects TRBV30 to TRBJ2-5; 9 positions agree with TRBD2. CDR1 is GTSNPN, CDR2 SVGIG, per germline (reference sequence). The CDR3 has 13 amino acids. V shed 8 bases and J 1 base; nucleotides not matched to a gene: 5. The CDR3 nucleotides are TGTGCCGGGGAGCGGGAGGCCCAAGAGACCCAGTACTTC. It is translated as CAGEREAQETQYF.

The V and J genes are TRBV19 and TRBJ1-2; D is uncertain. The V gene's germline CDR1 is LNHDA and CDR2 SQIVND (reference sequence). The CDR3 extends over 14 amino acids. V was pared by 2 bases and J by 8 bases, with 15 bases between. DNA of the CDR3: TGTGCCAGTAGTATAACTCCCACCCTGGGCGGCTACACCTTC. Amino acid sequence: CASSITPTLGGYTF.

This clone was found a few times. The chain recombines TRBV11-3 with TRBJ1-1, with no clear D. Germline CDR1 and CDR2: SGHNT and YENEEA. The length of the CDR3 is 13 residues. Trimming removed 1 base from V and 7 bases from J, with 10 bases in between. The CDR3 DNA is TGTGCCAGCAGCTTAGCTGGTCTCGGTGAAGCTTTCTTT. As protein: CASSLAGLGEAFF.

The J gene is TRBJ1-5, the V gene TRBV2; no firm D call. This CDR3 contains 12 residues. CDR1 is SNHLY, CDR2 FYNNEI, per germline. V was cut by 8 bases and J by 0 bases, with 5 bases left in between. DNA of the CDR3: TGTGCCAGCCGCTATAGCAATCAGCCCCAGCATTTT. Translating it yields CASRYSNQPQHF. The full variable domain, its missing parts supplied by reference TRBV2 and TRBJ1-5, is EPEVTQTPSHQVTQMGQEVILRCVPISNHLYFYWYRQILGQKVEFLVSFYNNEISEKSEIFDDQFSVERPDGSNFTLKIRSTKLEDSAMYFCASRYSNQPQHFGDGTRLSIL.

This clone came up a few times. The chain employs TRBV19 and TRBJ1-4; 9 bases agree with TRBD1. Germline CDR1 LNHDA, CDR2 SQIVND (reference sequence). Unmatched junction bases numbered 10, after V lost 8 bases and J lost 6 bases. The CDR3 totals 15 residues. The CDR3 sequence is CASGTDRGYDEKLFF. The DNA of the CDR3 is TGTGCCAGTGGCACGGACAGGGGATATGATGAAAAACTGTTTTTT.

The chain links TRBV4-1 to TRBJ2-4; 7 bases agree with TRBD2. Germline-derived CDR1 and CDR2 are MGHRA and YSYEKL. Unmatched junction bases numbered 15, after V lost 4 bases and J lost 15 bases. CDR3 size: 14 residues. CDR3 protein: CASSPRRGSLARYF. In DNA, the CDR3 is TGCGCCAGCAGCCCGCGGCGGGGGTCCCTCGCAAGGTACTTC.

This clone was counted once. The rearrangement links TRBV27 to TRBJ2-1, with 8 bases matching TRBD2. This CDR3 region has 19 residues. Germline assignment: CDR1 MNHEY and CDR2 SMNVEV (reference sequence). The ends lost 4 bases at V and 9 bases at J; junction bases unmatched: 23. The CDR3 here is CASSSPGPGGSGRGGEQFF. The DNA of the CDR3 is TGTGCCAGCAGTTCCCCCGGTCCGGGGGGGAGCGGGAGAGGGGGTGAGCAGTTCTTC.

J is TRBJ2-5 and V is TRBV18; 13 nucleotides align to TRBD2. V shed 3 bases, J shed 2 bases, and the junction held 6 bases outside the gene matches. CDR3 length: 17 residues. Germline V gene sequence: CDR1 KGHSH, CDR2 LQKENI. The CDR3 loop reads CASSPQPGLAGQETQYF. The CDR3 DNA sequence: TGTGCCAGCTCACCCCAGCCGGGACTAGCGGGGCAAGAGACCCAGTACTTC.

This chain links TRBV18 with TRBJ2-5, with 7 bases that match TRBD2. V shed 5 bases, J shed 7 bases, and the junction held 10 bases outside the gene matches. Germline CDR1 is KGHSH and CDR2 is LQKENI. The CDR3 loop spans 14 amino acids. Here the CDR3 DNA reads TGTGCCAGCTCAAACCTAGCGGAGGGCGGGACCCAGTACTTC. Translated, it gives CASSNLAEGGTQYF.

The genes are TRBV6-5 and TRBJ1-4, with TRBD1 as a possible D gene (6 bases). CDR3 length: 13 amino acids. Trimming stripped 11 bases from V and 8 bases from J, with 18 bases between. CDR1 MNHEY and CDR2 SVGAGI come from the germline V gene. The CDR3, as DNA: TGTGCCTCCTGGGGGCCCGGGGGGGAAAAACTGTTTTTT. It specifies CASWGPGGEKLFF.

This clone was observed a handful of times. The V call is TRBV19, the J call TRBJ2-1; 9 bases are shared with TRBD2. This CDR3 region has 15 residues. In germline, CDR1 is LNHDA, CDR2 SQIVND (reference sequence). Trimming cost V 6 bases and J 3 bases; bases outside gene matches: 6. DNA of the CDR3: TGTGCCAGTAGCCTTAGCGGGAGAGTCTACAATGAGCAGTTCTTC. This translates into CASSLSGRVYNEQFF.

This rearrangement joins TRBV5-1 to TRBJ2-3; TRBD2 agrees at 7 bases. This CDR3 has 14 amino acids. Germline V gene data show CDR1 as SGHRS and CDR2 as YFSETQ. The V segment lost 6 bases and the J segment 5 bases; nucleotides outside the gene matches: 9. In DNA, the CDR3 is TGCGCCAGCACCCGGGGAGGGCATGGAGATACGCAGTATTTT. It yields the protein CASTRGGHGDTQYF.